This entry concerns a single T cell receptor (beta chain). What it binds is not known. This sample is drawn from a study of response to subunit inactivated influenza vaccine. TCRdb passed the RT-PCR reads through MiXCR, listing each CDR3 protein once. The table shows 300,000 to 350,000 distinct CDR3 sequences, with approximately 21% occurring only once. Study-level findings and limits: The authors put forward the suggestion that each seasonal influenza vaccination may bring in only a limited number of new T cells.

This CDR3 region has 15 residues. The ends lost 6 bases at V and 3 bases at J; junction bases unmatched: 9. Germline assignment: CDR1 MNHNS and CDR2 SASEGT. The chain carries TRBV6-1 and TRBJ2-7; TRBD2 matches at 9 bases. The source is a man between 50 and 75 years old who received an inactivated influenza vaccine. This material consisted of PBMCs from blood, taken less than 22 months after vaccination. The DNA for the CDR3 is TGTGCCAGCAGAACCGGGACTAGCAGCCACTACGAGCAGTACTTC. Translation: CASRTGTSSHYEQYF.